The 14 T cell receptor beta chains below all came from one sample that was sequenced in a study of type 1 regulatory T cells. TCRdb processed the reads anew with MiXCR; each CDR3 protein has one entry. The sample has 80,000 to 100,000 distinct CDR3 sequences; roughly 28% are singletons. The sequencing input was CD4+ T cells, either the whole sample or a sorted fraction (not recorded which). The receptor source for this set is a human donor in good health.

The chain uses TRBV4-2 and TRBJ2-6; no reliable D call. This CDR3 contains 13 residues. V lost 2 bases and J 1 base, leaving 0 bases between the germline ends. Germline lookup yields CDR1 LGHNA and CDR2 YNFKEQ. The DNA of the CDR3 is TGTGCCAGCAGCCAATCTGGGGCCAACGTCCTGACTTTC. Translation gives CASSQSGANVLTF.

This chain links TRBV25-1 with TRBJ2-1; D is perhaps TRBD2 (6 bases). Germline values: CDR1 MGHDK, CDR2 SYGVNS. V was pared by 4 bases and J by 5 bases, with 18 bases between. CDR3 size: 16 residues. Here the CDR3 reads CASSGGLGSGDNEQFF. The CDR3 bases are TGTGCCAGCAGTGGGGGCTTAGGTAGCGGAGACAATGAGCAGTTCTTC. Looking up the rest from reference TRBV25-1 and TRBJ2-1 gives the full variable domain: EADIYQTPRYLVIGTGKKITLECSQTMGHDKMYWYQQDPGMELHLIHYSYGVNSTEKGDLSSESTVSRIRTEHFPLTLESARPSHTSQYLCASSGGLGSGDNEQFFGPGTRLTVL.

Points on this clonotype: A much larger clone is a single base away; this may be a read error. The chain links TRBV7-9 to TRBJ2-6; perhaps TRBD1 as D (5 bases). In germline, CDR1 is SEHNR, CDR2 FQNEAQ (reference sequence). This CDR3 region has 12 residues. The CDR3: CAGMAGAYVLTF. CDR3 DNA sequence: TGTGCCGGAATGGCTGGGGCCTACGTCCTGACTTTC.

This clonotype showed up many times. This sequence joins TRBV20-1 and TRBJ1-1; TRBD1 might be the D (6 bases). Germline V gives CDR1 DFQATT, CDR2 SNEGSKA (reference sequence). This CDR3 region has 16 residues. V dropped 0 bases and J dropped 4 bases, with 18 bases sitting between them. The CDR3 loop is CSARDRGGGVSTEAFF. The CDR3 DNA reads TGCAGTGCTAGAGATAGGGGGGGCGGGGTTTCCACTGAAGCTTTCTTT.

This chain connects TRBV29-1 to TRBJ2-1; TRBD2 aligns across 12 bases. The V gene end was trimmed by 6 bases and the J gene end by 0 bases; junction bases not matched to a gene: 6. Germline loops: CDR1 SQVTM, CDR2 ANQGSEA. CDR3 length: 16 residues. The chain's CDR3 is CSVGLAGGSSYNEQFF. Written as DNA, the CDR3 is TGCAGCGTGGGACTAGCGGGTGGAAGCTCCTACAATGAGCAGTTCTTC.

At least ten counts were recorded for this clonotype. The rearrangement links TRBV7-8 to TRBJ2-5; 8 bases line up with TRBD1. V lost 5 bases to trimming and J lost 5 bases; unmatched junction nucleotides: 7. Germline V gene lookup returns CDR1 SGHVS and CDR2 FQNEAQ. CDR3 length: 14 residues. The CDR3 sequence is CASSPRQGRETQYF. The CDR3 bases are TGTGCCAGCAGCCCGCGACAGGGGAGGGAGACCCAGTACTTC.

This clonotype was seen a few times. The V call is TRBV27, the J call TRBJ1-2; no definite D call. The V and J ends lost 3 bases and 8 bases respectively, with 13 bases between them. Germline V gene lookup returns CDR1 MNHEY and CDR2 SMNVEV (reference sequence). The CDR3 spans 13 residues. The CDR3: CASSFGRDRGYTF. Here the CDR3 DNA reads TGTGCCAGCAGTTTTGGCCGGGATCGAGGCTACACCTTC.

The chain recombines TRBV7-2 with TRBJ2-7; 12 nucleotides match TRBD1. Germline lookup yields CDR1 SGHTA and CDR2 FQGNSA. The CDR3 has 16 amino acids. J gave up 5 bases and V 3 bases, and 8 bases lay outside the gene matches. The CDR3 protein is CASSLLGTGGPHEQYF. CDR3 bases: TGTGCCAGCAGCTTGCTGGGGACAGGGGGCCCCCACGAGCAGTACTTC.

The V and J genes are TRBV10-3 and TRBJ1-1; 7 positions match TRBD1. This CDR3 region has 14 residues. With V trimmed by 1 base and J by 5 bases, 4 bases remained unmatched. Germline-derived CDR1 and CDR2 are ENHRY and SYGVKD. CDR3 DNA: TGTGCCATCAGTGAGTTTGAACAGGGGACTGAAGCTTTCTTT. The encoded protein is CAISEFEQGTEAFF.

V gene TRBV7-2 combines with J gene TRBJ2-5; tentatively, D is TRBD2 (5 bases). The CDR3 totals 13 residues. Trimming shortened V by 8 bases and J by 1 base, and 11 bases separated the two germline ends. Germline-derived CDR1 and CDR2 are SGHTA and FQGNSA. This chain's CDR3 is CASLRARQETQYF. CDR3 coding DNA: TGTGCCAGCTTGAGGGCCCGCCAAGAGACCCAGTACTTC.

At least ten counts were recorded for this clonotype. The V and J genes are TRBV20-1 and TRBJ1-1; 9 nucleotides align to TRBD1. V lost 6 bases and J lost 4; bases outside the gene matches: 12. Germline assignment: CDR1 DFQATT and CDR2 SNEGSKA (reference sequence). The CDR3 loop spans 15 amino acids. CDR3 in DNA: TGCAGTGCGAGGGACAGGGAGAAAGGTAGCACTGAAGCTTTCTTT. Its protein is CSARDREKGSTEAFF.

The sample holds a few counts of this clonotype. The V call is TRBV7-9, the J call TRBJ2-3; D possibly corresponds to TRBD2 (6 bases). This CDR3 contains 16 residues. CDR1 SEHNR and CDR2 FQNEAQ come from the germline V gene (reference sequence). V shed 3 bases and J shed 4 bases, with 17 bases lying between them. The CDR3 is CASSLGQRVMPDTQYF. CDR3 nucleotides: TGTGCCAGCAGCTTGGGCCAGCGGGTTATGCCAGATACGCAGTATTTT.

The sample holds a few counts of this clonotype. The chain employs TRBV7-2 and TRBJ2-5; D unresolved. CDR1 SGHTA and CDR2 FQGNSA come from the germline V gene. There are 11 residues in the CDR3. Trimming cost V 8 bases and J 5 bases, with 9 bases left between them. The CDR3 region is CASSSWETQYF. The CDR3 DNA reads as TGTGCCAGCTCCTCTTGGGAGACCCAGTACTTC. The full variable domain, completed using reference TRBV7-2 and TRBJ2-5, is GAGVSQSPSNKVTEKGKDVELRCDPISGHTALYWYRQSLGQGLEFLIYFQGNSAPDKSGLPSDRFSAERTGGSVSTLTIQRTQQEDSAVYLCASSSWETQYFGPGTRLLVL.

The chain is built from TRBV29-1 and TRBJ2-3; TRBD2 agrees at 9 bases. The length of the CDR3 is 15 residues. CDR1 SQVTM and CDR2 ANQGSEA come from the germline V gene. Trimming took 7 bases from V and 0 from J; bases not matched to a gene: 8. Here the CDR3 reads CSAARLAVSTDTQYF. CDR3 bases: TGCAGCGCTGCGCGACTAGCGGTTAGCACAGATACGCAGTATTTT.